Described below is a single T cell receptor (beta chain) sequence and its context. Its antigen remains unknown. A UMI-containing oligonucleotide was joined by 3' ligation to the TCR cDNA template. RNA was extracted from roughly 2.6 ml of whole blood of healthy adults. Cells were not sorted; total RNA input targeted about 1 to 1000 ng. CDR1 is SQVTM and CDR2 is ANQGSEA in the germline V gene. The length of the CDR3 is 16 residues. V lost 2 bases to trimming and J lost 0 bases; unmatched junction nucleotides: 5. The source of the sample is a study of naive and memory T cell subsets. Overall study findings and caveats: TCR transcript changes with activation or differentiation may affect this RNA method.

Amplification of ligated cDNA took four PCR rounds with SP2 and nested alpha and beta constant primers. TCRdb re-analysed the UMI-ligation and nested PCR reads in MiXCR, keeping a single row per CDR3 protein. Here the sample spans fewer than 30,000 distinct CDR3 sequences, around 4.9% being singletons. Input material: blood. The TCR comes from an adult in good health. The chain uses TRBV29-1 and TRBJ2-1, with 9 bases identical to TRBD2. CDR3 in DNA: TGCAGCGTTGAATCACTAGCGGGCACCTCCTACAATGAGCAGTTCTTC. Its protein product is CSVESLAGTSYNEQFF.